Listed below are T cell receptor beta chains from one sample, sequenced in a study of T cells in Graves' hyperthyroidism and ophthalmopathy. TCRdb reprocessed the multiplex PCR reads via MiXCR and lists one record per CDR3 protein. The sample contains just under 750,000 distinct CDR3 sequences, about a third of which appear only once. The sample comprised blood. These receptors were obtained from a woman aged 40 to 49 with Graves' hyperthyroidism. Both conserved end residues are part of each CDR3. D genes are given only for firm matches. Part of the rows lack a size; the others show once, few, many or a class for expanded clones.

TRBD1	TRBV25-1	TRBJ1-1	NA	TGTGCCAGCAGTGCTAAGACACAGGGGCGCACTGAAGCTTTCTTT	CASSAKTQGRTEAFF
TRBD1	TRBV20-1	TRBJ1-4	NA	TGCAGTGCTAAAAATCCTCGGGACAGCTGGAAAAAACTGTTTTTT	CSAKNPRDSWKKLFF
NA	TRBV10-3	TRBJ2-7	NA	TGTGCCAGCAGTGCCCGGGGAAGAGAATACGAGCAGTACTTC	CASSARGREYEQYF
TRBD1	TRBV12-3/TRBV12-4	TRBJ2-7	NA	TGTGCCAGCACCCCGGGACAGATTATTTCCTACGAGCAGTACTTC	CASTPGQIISYEQYF
TRBD2	TRBV20-1	TRBJ2-5	NA	TGCAGTGCTAGAGGTCTCTCCGGGAGGGAGACCCAGTACTTC	CSARGLSGRETQYF
NA	TRBV5-6	TRBJ1-1	NA	TGTGCCAGCAGCTTCTCGCCGACTGAAGCTTTCTTT	CASSFSPTEAFF
NA	TRBV7-2	TRBJ1-5	NA	TGTGCCAGCAGAAAGACAGGATCCGATCAGCCCCAGCATTTT	CASRKTGSDQPQHF
NA	TRBV9	TRBJ1-5	few	TGTGCCAGCAGCGTAGGTAAGGGCAATCAGCCCCAGCATTTT	CASSVGKGNQPQHF
NA	TRBV10-3	TRBJ2-6	few	TGTGCCATCCTGGGCAGCACTGGGGCCAACGTCCTGACTTTC	CAILGSTGANVLTF
NA	TRBV24-1	TRBJ1-2	NA	TGTGCCACCAGTGATTCGACAGAGGGCTATGGCTACACCTTC	CATSDSTEGYGYTF
NA	TRBV14	TRBJ1-1	few	TGTGCCAGCAGCCCCCCGGTTCGGGGTGGAGCTGAAGCTTTCTTT	CASSPPVRGGAEAFF
TRBD1	TRBV19	TRBJ1-1	few	TGTGCCAGTAGAGGACAGGGTGGGAACACTGAAGCTTTCTTT	CASRGQGGNTEAFF
TRBD1	TRBV29-1	TRBJ1-1	NA	TGCAGCGTCCCAAGACAGGGCCCACGCGGCAACACTGAGGCTTTCTTT	CSVPRQGPRGNTEAFF
NA	TRBV10-3	TRBJ2-7	many	TGTGCCATCGCCGAACAGGGTGACCTTTACGAGCAGTACTTC	CAIAEQGDLYEQYF
TRBD2	TRBV6-2/TRBV6-3	TRBJ2-5	NA	TGTGCCAGCAGTTTCCGCGAGCCGGGACTAGAGGTTCGAGAGACCCAGTACTTC	CASSFREPGLEVRETQYF
NA	TRBV9	TRBJ1-1	NA	TGTGCCAGCAGCCACCGTCCCACTGAAGCTTTCTTT	CASSHRPTEAFF
NA	TRBV27	TRBJ1-5	many	TGTGCCAGCAGATTGATGGGGAATCAGCCCCAGCATTTT	CASRLMGNQPQHF
NA	TRBV6-2/TRBV6-3	TRBJ2-5	many	TGTGCCAGCAGACCCCCAGAGACCCAGTACTTC	CASRPPETQYF
NA	TRBV27	TRBJ1-5	few	TGTGCCAGCAGTTTTGCGGGGTTGCTCCCCCAGCATTTT	CASSFAGLLPQHF
TRBD1	TRBV7-2	TRBJ1-1	NA	TGTGCCAGCAGCCGCTGGACAGGGGGCGCGGAAGCTTTCTTT	CASSRWTGGAEAFF
NA	TRBV6-6	TRBJ2-7	NA	TGTGCCAGCAGTCGCAGGTCGCTGCAGAACTACGAGCAGTACTTC	CASSRRSLQNYEQYF
NA	TRBV2	TRBJ2-7	NA	TGTGCCAGCAGTCCCTCTGACAGGAGCTCCTACGAGCAGTACTTC	CASSPSDRSSYEQYF
NA	TRBV12-3/TRBV12-4	TRBJ1-2	few	TGTGCCAGCAGTGCGAGCGAGGGGATCTATGGCTACACCTTC	CASSASEGIYGYTF
TRBD1	TRBV7-9	TRBJ2-7	NA	TGTGCCAGCAGCGGGGCGGACAGGAACTACGAGCAGTACTTC	CASSGADRNYEQYF
NA	TRBV12-3/TRBV12-4	TRBJ1-1	NA	NA	CASSFLAAPNAEAFF
NA	TRBV19	TRBJ2-7	many	TGTGCCACCCAAGTTAGCGGAACAACCTACGAGCAGTACTTC	CATQVSGTTYEQYF
NA	TRBV11-2	TRBJ1-2	NA	TGTGCCAGCATCCAGACTAGCGGGGCGGACTATGGCTACACCTTC	CASIQTSGADYGYTF
TRBD1	TRBV6-1	TRBJ1-1	NA	TGTGCCAGCAGCCAAGCCCTAGTCCGGGACAGGGGCACTGAAGCTTTCTTT	CASSQALVRDRGTEAFF
NA	TRBV7-2	TRBJ2-2	many	TGTGCCAGCGGTCAGAGGGGGGCTACGAACACCGGGGAGCTGTTTTTT	CASGQRGATNTGELFF
NA	TRBV7-2	TRBJ1-5	many	TGTGCCAGCAGCCAGACAGTTTCTAGCAATCAGCCCCAGCATTTT	CASSQTVSSNQPQHF
NA	TRBV20-1	TRBJ2-2	few	TGCAGTGTTCAGGGCCTACCTAGTGGGAACACCGGGGAGCTGTTTTTT	CSVQGLPSGNTGELFF
NA	TRBV12-3/TRBV12-4	TRBJ2-5	many	TGTGCCAGCAGACGGTACCAAGAGACCCAGTACTTC	CASRRYQETQYF
NA	TRBV6-2/TRBV6-3	TRBJ2-7	NA	TGTGCCAGCAGTTACATCGGGATTCAGAGCGAGCAGTACTTC	CASSYIGIQSEQYF
NA	TRBV7-9	TRBJ2-3	NA	TGTGCCAGCATCGACGACTCGAACTGGGGCACAGATACGCAGTATTTT	CASIDDSNWGTDTQYF
TRBD2	TRBV10-3	TRBJ2-7	NA	TGTGCCAGCAGTTCCCCTCGGAGCCGGGGGGGATACTCCTACGAGCAGTACTTC	CASSSPRSRGGYSYEQYF
NA	TRBV12-3/TRBV12-4	TRBJ1-3	NA	TGTGCCAGCAGTTTAGAAGTCCCTGGAAACACCATATATTTT	CASSLEVPGNTIYF
TRBD1	TRBV6-5	TRBJ1-6	few	TGTGCCAGCAGTTACGGGGGACAGGGTAATTCACCCCTCCACTTT	CASSYGGQGNSPLHF
NA	TRBV12-3/TRBV12-4	TRBJ2-5	many	TGTGCCAGCAGCCGGCCAGGGGAGACCCAGTACTTC	CASSRPGETQYF
TRBD2	TRBV9	TRBJ2-7	many	TGTGCCAGCAGCCTTGGGACTAGTTTAGACGAGCAGTACTTC	CASSLGTSLDEQYF
NA	TRBV5-1	TRBJ2-7	few	TGCGCCAGCAGCTTGGCAGGGGGGCACACCTACGAGCAGTACTTC	CASSLAGGHTYEQYF
NA	TRBV10-3	TRBJ1-2	many	TGTGCCATCAGCTCCGGGGGGGACTATGGCTACACCTTC	CAISSGGDYGYTF
TRBD1	TRBV12-3/TRBV12-4	TRBJ1-2	many	TGTGCCAGCAGGGATACTGACAGGGGGCGTCTCTATGGCTACACCTTC	CASRDTDRGRLYGYTF
NA	TRBV7-3	TRBJ1-3	NA	TGTGCCAGCAGCGCAGTCCTGGGGGCCGAAAACACCATATATTTT	CASSAVLGAENTIYF